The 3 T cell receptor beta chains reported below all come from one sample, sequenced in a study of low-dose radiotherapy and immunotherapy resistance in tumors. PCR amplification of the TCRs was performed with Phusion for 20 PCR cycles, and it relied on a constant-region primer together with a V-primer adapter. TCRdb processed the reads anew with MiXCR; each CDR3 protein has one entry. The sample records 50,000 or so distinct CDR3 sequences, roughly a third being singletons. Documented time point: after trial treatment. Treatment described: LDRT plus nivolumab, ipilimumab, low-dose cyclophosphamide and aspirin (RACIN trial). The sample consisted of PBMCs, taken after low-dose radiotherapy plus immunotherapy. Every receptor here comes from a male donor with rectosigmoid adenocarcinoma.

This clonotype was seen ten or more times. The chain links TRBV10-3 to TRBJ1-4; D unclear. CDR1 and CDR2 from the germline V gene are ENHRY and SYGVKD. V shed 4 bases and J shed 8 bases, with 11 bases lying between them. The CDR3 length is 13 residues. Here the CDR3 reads CAISGRWGEKLFF. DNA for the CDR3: TGTGCCATCAGTGGCCGGTGGGGAGAAAAACTGTTTTTT.

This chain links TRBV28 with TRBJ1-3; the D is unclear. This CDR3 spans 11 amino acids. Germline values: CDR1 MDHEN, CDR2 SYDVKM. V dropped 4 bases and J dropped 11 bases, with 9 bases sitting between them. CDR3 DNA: TGTGCCAGCAGTTCCGCCTCGTCCATATATTTT. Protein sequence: CASSSASSIYF.

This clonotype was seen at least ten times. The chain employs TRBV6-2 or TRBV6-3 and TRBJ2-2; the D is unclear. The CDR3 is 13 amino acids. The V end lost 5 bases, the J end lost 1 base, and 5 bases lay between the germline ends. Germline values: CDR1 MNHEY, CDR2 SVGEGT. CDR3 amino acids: CASSDGNTGELFF. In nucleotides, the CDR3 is TGTGCCAGCAGTGATGGGAACACCGGGGAGCTGTTTTTT.